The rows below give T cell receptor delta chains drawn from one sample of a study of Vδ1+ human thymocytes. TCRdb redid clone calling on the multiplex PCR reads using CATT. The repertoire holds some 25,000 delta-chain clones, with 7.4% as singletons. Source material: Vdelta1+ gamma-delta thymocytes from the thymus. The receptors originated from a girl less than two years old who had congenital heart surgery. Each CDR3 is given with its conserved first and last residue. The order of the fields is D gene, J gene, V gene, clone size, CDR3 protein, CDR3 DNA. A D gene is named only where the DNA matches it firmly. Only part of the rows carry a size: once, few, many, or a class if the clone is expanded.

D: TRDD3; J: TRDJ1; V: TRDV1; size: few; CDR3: CALGELPPSWLLGDREELIF; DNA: TGTGCTCTTGGGGAACTTCCTCCTTCCTGGCTACTGGGGGATAGGGAGGAACTCATCTTT
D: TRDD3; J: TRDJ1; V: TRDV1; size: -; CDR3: CALGPPTSYAPPRGTGGFSGKLIF; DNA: TGTGCTCTTGGGCCACCGACTTCCTACGCGCCCCCCCGTGGTACTGGGGGATTCTCTGGTAAACTCATCTTT
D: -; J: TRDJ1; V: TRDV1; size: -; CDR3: CALGELGRSRPTDKLIF; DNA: TGTGCTCTTGGGGAATTGGGTCGCTCGCGACCTACCGATAAACTCATCTTT
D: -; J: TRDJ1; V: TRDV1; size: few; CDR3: CALGELAFPGVHTDKLIF; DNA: TGTGCTCTTGGGGAACTGGCCTTCCCAGGGGTTCACACCGATAAACTCATCTTT
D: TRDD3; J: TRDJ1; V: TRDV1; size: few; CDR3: CALGELLGDTYADKLIF; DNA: TGTGCTCTTGGGGAACTACTGGGGGATACCTACGCCGATAAACTCATCTTT
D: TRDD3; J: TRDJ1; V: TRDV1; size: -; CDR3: CALGELRTGDDKLIF; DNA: TGTGCTCTTGGGGAACTTCGTACTGGGGACGATAAACTCATCTTT
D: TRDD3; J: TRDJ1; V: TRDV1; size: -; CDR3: CALGNHGAFLLGDGVYTDKLIF; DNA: TGTGCTCTTGGGAACCATGGGGCCTTCTTACTGGGGGATGGGGTTTACACCGATAAACTCATCTTT
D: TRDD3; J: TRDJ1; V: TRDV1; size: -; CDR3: CALGEPALPYWGIDKLIF; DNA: TGTGCTCTTGGGGAACCCGCCCTACCGTACTGGGGGATTGACAAACTCATCTTT
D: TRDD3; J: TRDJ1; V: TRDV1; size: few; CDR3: CALGETVPTGYDWGIRSYTDKLIF; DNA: TGTGCTCTTGGGGAAACTGTTCCTACGGGATACGACTGGGGGATACGATCGTACACCGATAAACTCATCTTT
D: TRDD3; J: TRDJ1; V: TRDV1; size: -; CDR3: CALGVKHGSFLNPSGGYGEPYTDKLIF; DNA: TGTGCTCTTGGGGTCAAACATGGATCCTTCCTAAATCCGTCTGGGGGATACGGGGAGCCGTACACCGATAAACTCATCTTT
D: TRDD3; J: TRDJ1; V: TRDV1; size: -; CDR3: CALGVPRWGIVRGYTDKLIF; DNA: TGTGCTCTTGGGGTCCCACGCTGGGGGATAGTGCGGGGGTACACCGATAAACTCATCTTT
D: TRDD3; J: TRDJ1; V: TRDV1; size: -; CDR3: CALGERGILSHTDKLIF; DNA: TGTGCTCTTGGGGAACGGGGGATACTGAGTCACACCGATAAACTCATCTTT
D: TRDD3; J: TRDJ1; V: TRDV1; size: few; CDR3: CALGERGFLPQLGDTFDKLIF; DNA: TGTGCTCTTGGGGAACGGGGCTTCCTACCCCAACTGGGGGATACCTTCGATAAACTCATCTTT
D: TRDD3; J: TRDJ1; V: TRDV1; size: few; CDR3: CALGERSYLGDSTDKLIF; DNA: TGTGCTCTTGGGGAACGGTCCTACCTGGGGGATTCGACCGATAAACTCATCTTT
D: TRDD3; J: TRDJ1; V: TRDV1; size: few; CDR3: CALGEGMGDTALRYTDKLIF; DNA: TGTGCTCTTGGGGAAGGTATGGGGGATACCGCCTTAAGGTACACCGATAAACTCATCTTT
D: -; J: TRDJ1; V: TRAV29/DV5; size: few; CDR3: CAALVLYTDKLIF; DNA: TGTGCAGCTCTCGTACTGTACACCGATAAACTCATCTTT
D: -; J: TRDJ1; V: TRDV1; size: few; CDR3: CALGERLPHGALIF; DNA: TGTGCTCTTGGGGAACGCCTCCCTCACGGGGCACTCATCTTT
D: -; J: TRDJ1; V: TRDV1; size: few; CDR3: CALGDNTDKLIF; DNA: TGTGCTCTTGGGGACAACACCGATAAACTCATCTTT
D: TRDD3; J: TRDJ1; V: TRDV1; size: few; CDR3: CALGELELVPITGGYFALHNKLIF; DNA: TGTGCTCTTGGGGAACTAGAGTTGGTTCCTATAACTGGGGGATACTTCGCCCTACACAATAAACTCATCTTT
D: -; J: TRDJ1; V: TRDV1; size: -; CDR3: CALGTPLPPRTNLGLIF; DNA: TGTGCTCTTGGGACCCCGCTACCACCCCGTACCAACTTGGGACTCATCTTT
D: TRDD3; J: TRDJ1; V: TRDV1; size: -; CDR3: CALLPTTRIRYWGIHKLIF; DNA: TGTGCTCTCCTACCCACCACCCGAATACGTTACTGGGGGATCCATAAACTCATCTTT
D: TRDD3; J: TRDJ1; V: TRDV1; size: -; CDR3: CALGEGFLYWGIPNPYTDKLIF; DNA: TGTGCTCTTGGGGAAGGATTCTTGTACTGGGGGATACCCAACCCGTACACCGATAAACTCATCTTT
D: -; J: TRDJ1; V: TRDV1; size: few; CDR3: CALGEPVRVLIF; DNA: TGTGCTCTTGGGGAACCCGTGAGGGTACTCATCTTT
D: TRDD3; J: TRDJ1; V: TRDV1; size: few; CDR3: CALGEYTYGWGIRGDKLIF; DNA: TGTGCTCTTGGGGAATACACCTACGGATGGGGGATACGCGGGGATAAACTCATCTTT
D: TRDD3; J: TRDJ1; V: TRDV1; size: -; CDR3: CALGGVPAGGYGTTDKLIF; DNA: TGTGCTCTTGGGGGAGTTCCTGCTGGGGGATACGGTACCACCGATAAACTCATCTTT
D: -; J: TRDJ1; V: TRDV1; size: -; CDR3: CALHPNKRRSGTDKLIF; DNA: TGTGCTCTTCACCCTAACAAACGCAGGTCCGGGACCGATAAACTCATCTTT
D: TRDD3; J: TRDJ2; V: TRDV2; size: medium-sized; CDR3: CACDSPGGPTAQLFF; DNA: TGTGCCTGTGATTCTCCTGGGGGCCCTACAGCACAACTCTTCTTT
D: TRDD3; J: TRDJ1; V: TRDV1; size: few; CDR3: CALGELDPRYWGMNTDKLIF; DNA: TGTGCTCTTGGGGAACTGGATCCCCGGTACTGGGGGATGAACACCGATAAACTCATCTTT
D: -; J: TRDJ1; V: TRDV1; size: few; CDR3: CALGNGCWSGGDGFADKLIF; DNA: TGTGCTCTTGGGAACGGCTGTTGGTCAGGTGGGGATGGGTTCGCCGATAAACTCATCTTT
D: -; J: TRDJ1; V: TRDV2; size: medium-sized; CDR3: CACDTEGYTDKLIF; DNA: TGTGCCTGTGACACCGAGGGGTACACCGATAAACTCATCTTT
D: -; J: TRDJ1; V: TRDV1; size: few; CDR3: CALGELRTCDLGAYTDKLIF; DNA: TGTGCTCTTGGGGAACTACGAACTTGTGATCTGGGAGCCTACACCGATAAACTCATCTTT
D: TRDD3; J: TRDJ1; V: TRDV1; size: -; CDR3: CALGESRYLWGSPESSNTDKLIF; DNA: TGTGCTCTTGGGGAATCTAGATACCTCTGGGGGAGCCCAGAATCTTCTAACACCGATAAACTCATCTTT
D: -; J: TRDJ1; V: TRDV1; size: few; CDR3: CALGELPGGPYTDKLIF; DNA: TGTGCTCTTGGGGAACTTCCGGGAGGCCCTTACACCGATAAACTCATCTTT
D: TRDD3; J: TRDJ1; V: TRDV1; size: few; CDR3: CALGEALRSGGWSDKLIF; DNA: TGTGCTCTTGGGGAAGCCCTACGGTCTGGGGGATGGTCCGATAAACTCATCTTT
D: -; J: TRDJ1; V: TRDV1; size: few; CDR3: CALGDRRGGRFLFYTDKLTF; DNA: TGTGCTCTTGGAGATCGACGCGGGGGACGATTCCTTTTTTACACCGATAAACTCACCTTT
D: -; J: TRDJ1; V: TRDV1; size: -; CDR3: CALGEPTPFKLIF; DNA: TGTGCTCTTGGGGAACCCACCCCTTTTAAACTCATCTTT
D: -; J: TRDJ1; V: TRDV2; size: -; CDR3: CACDATLRMCTDKLIF; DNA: TGTGCCTGTGACGCCACTCTCCGGATGTGCACCGATAAACTCATCTTT
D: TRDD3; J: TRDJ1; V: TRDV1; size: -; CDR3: CALGELSLHWGIRAEVHIDKLIF; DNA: TGTGCTCTTGGGGAACTCTCCTTACACTGGGGGATACGTGCCGAGGTACATATCGATAAACTCATCTTT
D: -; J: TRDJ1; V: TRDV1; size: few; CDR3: CALGELALYRSYSSTDKLIF; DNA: TGTGCTCTTGGGGAACTAGCGCTTTATCGGTCCTACTCGTCCACCGATAAACTCATCTTT
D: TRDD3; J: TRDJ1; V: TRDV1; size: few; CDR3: CALGDPSYFGDTPYTDKLIF; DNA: TGTGCTCTTGGGGATCCGTCATATTTCGGGGATACGCCGTACACCGATAAACTCATCTTT
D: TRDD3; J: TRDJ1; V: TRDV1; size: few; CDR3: CALALHRAHTGGYDTDKLIF; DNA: TGTGCTCTTGCGCTCCACCGAGCTCATACTGGGGGATATGACACCGATAAACTCATCTTT
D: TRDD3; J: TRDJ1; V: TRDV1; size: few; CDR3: CALGKLPGGYGTDKLIF; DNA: TGTGCTCTTGGGAAACTTCCTGGGGGATACGGCACCGATAAACTCATCTTT
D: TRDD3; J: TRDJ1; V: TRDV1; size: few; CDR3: CALGELQFSWGIRTTDKLIF; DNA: TGTGCTCTTGGGGAACTCCAGTTCTCGTGGGGGATACGGACCACCGATAAACTCATCTTT
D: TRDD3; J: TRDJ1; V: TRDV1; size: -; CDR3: CALGQLSSSPGNDWGIDKLIF; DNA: TGTGCTCTTGGGCAATTATCTTCCTCCCCAGGAAATGACTGGGGGATCGATAAACTCATCTTT
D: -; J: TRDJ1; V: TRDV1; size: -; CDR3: CALGGPLPFLSWGIAQAPVLIF; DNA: TGTGCTCTTGGGGGACCCCTACCCTTCCTAAGCTGGGGGATTGCCCAGGCCCCGGTGCTCATCTTT
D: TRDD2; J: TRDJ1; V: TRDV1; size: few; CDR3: CALGELLPSYGRTEDKLIF; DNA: TGTGCTCTTGGGGAACTCCTCCCTTCCTACGGTCGTACTGAAGATAAACTCATCTTT
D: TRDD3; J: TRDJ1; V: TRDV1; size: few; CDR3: CALLDFLSGGWWYTDKLIF; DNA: TGTGCTCTTCTAGACTTCCTATCTGGGGGATGGTGGTACACCGATAAACTCATCTTT
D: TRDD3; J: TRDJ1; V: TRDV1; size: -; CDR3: CALGEIGVLGDTVDKLIF; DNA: TGTGCTCTTGGGGAGATCGGAGTACTGGGGGATACCGTCGATAAACTCATCTTT
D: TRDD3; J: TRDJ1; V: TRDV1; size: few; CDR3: CALGEARYWGICATDKLIF; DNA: TGTGCTCTTGGGGAAGCCCGGTACTGGGGGATATGCGCCACCGATAAACTCATCTTT
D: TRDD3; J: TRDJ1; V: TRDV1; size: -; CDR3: CALGEAAFGDRGYTDKLIF; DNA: TGTGCTCTTGGGGAGGCCGCCTTCGGGGATAGGGGCTACACCGATAAACTCATCTTT